The 29 T cell receptor beta chains below come from one sample, sequenced in a study of blood T cells in healthy people across ages. Using a J-beta primer mix together with a sample-barcoded 5' primer, a second PCR was run for roughly 6 to 12 cycles. TCRdb re-called the 5' RACE reads through MiXCR, storing one row per CDR3 protein. The sample includes approximately 900,000 distinct CDR3 sequences, 25% to 35% of them seen just once. The same specimen was also included in a second study, on T cells of mothers and their children.

Sequencing used blood. Source of these receptors: a woman in her 40s in good health.

The table lists this clonotype with a few counts. Written as DNA, the CDR3 is TGTGCCAGCTCACCTGGTTCTGAACAGGAAGCTTTCTTT. It specifies CASSPGSEQEAFF. The chain employs TRBV18 and TRBJ1-1; D not resolved. The V gene's germline CDR1 is KGHSH and CDR2 LQKENI. V was cut by 3 bases and J by 8 bases, with 13 bases left in between. The CDR3 is 13 residues long.

This clonotype was observed a handful of times. The V and J genes are TRBV2 and TRBJ2-7; D is possibly TRBD2 (5 bases). Trimming took off 11 bases at V and 0 bases at J, with 11 bases between the two ends. CDR3 length: 12 amino acids. Germline V gene data show CDR1 as SNHLY and CDR2 as FYNNEI. The CDR3, as DNA: TGTGCCCGGGGTCTAACCTCCTACGAGCAGTACTTC. It encodes CARGLTSYEQYF. The variable domain in full, with the rest retrieved from reference TRBV2 and TRBJ2-7, is EPEVTQTPSHQVTQMGQEVILRCVPISNHLYFYWYRQILGQKVEFLVSFYNNEISEKSEIFDDQFSVERPDGSNFTLKIRSTKLEDSAMYFCARGLTSYEQYFGPGTRLTVT.

This clonotype was counted ten times or more. V is TRBV28 and J is TRBJ2-7; D ambiguous. This CDR3 region has 11 residues. Trimming cost V 8 bases and J 4 bases, with 9 bases left between them. The germline CDR1 and CDR2 sequences are MDHEN and SYDVKM. CDR3: CASHKQYEQYF. The CDR3 bases are TGTGCCAGCCACAAACAATACGAGCAGTACTTC.

On this clonotype: This may be a read error: a much more frequent sequence differs by one nucleotide. The rearrangement links TRBV20-1 to TRBJ2-3, with D possibly being TRBD1 or TRBD2 (5 bases each). V was cut by 6 bases and J by 4 bases, with 23 bases left in between. This CDR3 is 16 amino acids long. Per germline, CDR1 DFQATT and CDR2 SNEGSKA (reference sequence). CDR3 nucleotide sequence: TGCAGTGCCGATTTACCGACAGAGATTAGCGCAGATACGCAGTATTTT. Its translation is CSADLPTEISADTQYF.

This clonotype has only a few counts. The rearrangement joins TRBV28 to TRBJ2-1; TRBD2 agrees at 12 bases. J lost 0 bases, V lost 2 bases, and 5 bases had no gene match. The germline V gene encodes CDR1 MDHEN and CDR2 SYDVKM. The CDR3 length is 18 residues. CDR3 sequence reads: CASSLPGLAGSSYNEQFF. CDR3 DNA: TGTGCCAGCAGTTTACCCGGACTAGCGGGGAGCTCCTACAATGAGCAGTTCTTC. Variable domain in full (rest from reference TRBV28 and TRBJ2-1): DVKVTQSSRYLVKRTGEKVFLECVQDMDHENMFWYRQDPGLGLRLIYFSYDVKMKEKGDIPEGYSVSREKKERFSLILESASTNQTSMYLCASSLPGLAGSSYNEQFFGPGTRLTVL.

J is TRBJ1-1 and V is TRBV6-5; D gene unclear. The CDR3 totals 13 residues. Germline V lookup: CDR1 MNHEY, CDR2 SVGAGI. Trimming left V 2 bases short and J 1 base short, with 5 bases between. The DNA for the CDR3 is TGTGCCAGCAGTTACGGCACGAACACTGAAGCTTTCTTT. It yields the protein CASSYGTNTEAFF.

This clonotype came up a few times. The chain employs TRBV3-1 and TRBJ2-3, with 8 positions matching TRBD2. Germline V gene lookup returns CDR1 LGHDT and CDR2 YNNKEL (reference sequence). The trim removed 6 bases at V and 2 bases at J, leaving 7 bases unmatched. This CDR3 region has 15 residues. The CDR3 region has the DNA TGTGCCAGCAGGGGAACTAGCGGTACCACAGATACGCAGTATTTT. Translation: CASRGTSGTTDTQYF.

This chain uses TRBV24-1 with TRBJ2-7; D possibly matches TRBD1 or TRBD2 (5 bases each). The ends were cut back, 8 bases at V and 2 bases at J, with 15 bases in the middle. The CDR3 has 14 residues. In germline, CDR1 is KGHDR, CDR2 SFDVKD. The CDR3 sequence: CATMGQDWPYEQYF. Written as DNA, the CDR3 is TGTGCCACCATGGGGCAGGACTGGCCCTACGAGCAGTACTTC.

The chain joins TRBV6-1 to TRBJ2-1; 9 bases are a match to TRBD2. CDR1 is MNHNS, CDR2 SASEGT, per germline. CDR3 length: 13 residues. V was pared by 6 bases and J by 12 bases, with 9 bases of the junction left unmatched. The CDR3 region is CASREHLTSGQFF. The DNA of the CDR3 is TGTGCCAGCAGGGAACATTTGACTAGCGGGCAGTTCTTC.

This clonotype was counted only a few times. This chain uses TRBV7-9 with TRBJ1-2; D might be TRBD1 (5 bases). The CDR3 is made up of 14 amino acids. The V gene lost 5 bases and the J gene lost 8 bases, with 18 bases spanning the gap. The germline CDR1 and CDR2 sequences are SEHNR and FQNEAQ (reference sequence). The CDR3 nucleotides read TGTGCCAGCAGCGCAAGGACATCTGGAAGGGGCTACACCTTC. Its translation: CASSARTSGRGYTF.

Concerning this clonotype: The CDR3 does not close with the conserved phenylalanine or tryptophan, likely indicating a read error. This CDR3 is CASSFPTGSSYEQYL. In DNA form, the CDR3 reads TGTGCCAGCAGTTTTCCTACAGGCAGCTCCTACGAGCAGTACCTC. This chain uses TRBV28 with TRBJ2-7, with D maybe TRBD1 (5 bases). The germline V and J ends were trimmed by 3 bases and 0 bases, with 12 bases remaining between them. The germline CDR1 and CDR2 sequences are MDHEN and SYDVKM. CDR3 length: 15 residues.

This clonotype was recorded many times. This chain links TRBV4-1 with TRBJ1-2; D remains unclear. Germline values: CDR1 MGHRA, CDR2 YSYEKL. CDR3 length: 15 residues. Deletions cut 0 bases from V and 2 bases from J, with 10 bases between. CDR3 sequence reads: CASSQDRGANYGYTF. In DNA form, the CDR3 reads TGCGCCAGCAGCCAAGATCGTGGAGCCAACTATGGCTACACCTTC.

Turning to this clonotype: This may be a read error, as it is one base from a much larger clone. The chain links TRBV10-3 to TRBJ2-1; 8 positions agree with TRBD2. The length of the CDR3 is 14 residues. V trimming: 6 bases; J trimming: 6 bases; junction bases outside the gene matches: 7. Germline V CDR1 and CDR2: ENHRY, SYGVKD. This chain's CDR3 is CAIREIGGANEQFF. CDR3 sequence (DNA): TGTGCCATCAGGGAGATCGGGGGGGCCAATGAGCAGTTCTTC.

In this sample, this clonotype turned up many times. V gene TRBV7-2 combines with J gene TRBJ2-3, with 8 bases lining up with TRBD2. V gave up 5 bases and J gave up 5 bases; unmatched junction bases: 9. CDR1 SGHTA and CDR2 FQGNSA come from the germline V gene. This CDR3 is built from 15 residues. CDR3 nucleotide sequence: TGTGCCAGCAGCGTCCAGCGGGGGAGGGGAGATACGCAGTATTTT. It yields the protein CASSVQRGRGDTQYF.

This clonotype was counted between two and nine times. The germline gene is not matched at one end of the junction; a read error may be the cause. This rearrangement joins TRBV20-1 to TRBJ1-2, with 8 bases identical to TRBD1. The CDR3 totals 15 residues. Per germline, CDR1 DFQATT and CDR2 SNEGSKA (reference sequence). The chain's CDR3 is CSATYTGGYNHGYTF. CDR3 sequence (DNA): TGCAGTGCTACCTACACAGGGGGATATAACCATGGCTACACCTTC.

The gene calls are TRBV7-6 and TRBJ2-7, with TRBD1 as a possible D gene (6 bases). The CDR3 totals 14 residues. Trimming stripped 0 bases from V and 6 bases from J, with 12 bases between. Germline loops: CDR1 SGHVS, CDR2 FNYEAQ. The CDR3 sequence: CASSLAQGLSEQYF. CDR3 nucleotide sequence: TGTGCCAGCAGCTTAGCGCAGGGGTTGAGCGAGCAGTACTTC.

The chain joins TRBV18 to TRBJ2-2; possible D gene TRBD2, 6 bases. Germline V lookup: CDR1 KGHSH, CDR2 LQKENI. This CDR3 has 14 residues. The ends were cut back, 0 bases at V and 10 bases at J, with 12 bases in the middle. CDR3 DNA sequence: TGTGCCAGCTCACCACCGATGAGGAGGGAGGAGCTGTTTTTT. Encoded protein: CASSPPMRREELFF.

This clonotype was recorded many times. V gene TRBV12-3 or TRBV12-4 combines with J gene TRBJ1-5; D is possibly TRBD1 (5 bases). V was trimmed by 4 bases and J by 5 bases, leaving 9 bases between them. This CDR3 is built from 13 residues. CDR3 bases: TGTGCCAGCAGTTGGGGACGGGATCAGCCCCAGCATTTT. Amino acids: CASSWGRDQPQHF.

Note on this clonotype: At one end the junction does not follow the germline gene, possibly because of a read error. The chain is built from TRBV28 and TRBJ2-3, with 7 nucleotides matching TRBD2. Germline V gene data show CDR1 as MDHEN and CDR2 as SYDVKM. The CDR3 extends over 15 amino acids. The CDR3 region is CAGRSYRGVTDTQYF. The CDR3 nucleotides are TGTGCCGGCAGAAGTTATCGGGGGGTCACAGATACGCAGTATTTT.

The rearrangement links TRBV28 to TRBJ2-2; TRBD1 might be the D (5 bases). Trimming removed 1 base from V and 1 base from J, with 7 bases in between. CDR1 and CDR2 (germline): MDHEN, SYDVKM. This CDR3 is 15 amino acids long. This chain's CDR3 is CASSLSGLNTGELFF. CDR3 sequence (DNA): TGTGCCAGCAGTTTATCAGGGTTGAACACCGGGGAGCTGTTTTTT.

This chain links TRBV7-2 with TRBJ2-7; D uncertain. The CDR3 extends over 14 amino acids. With 5 bases removed from V and 5 bases from J, the gap between germline ends came to 16 bases. CDR1 SGHTA and CDR2 FQGNSA come from the germline V gene. CDR3 nucleotides: TGTGCCAGCAGCCGCGGACCCCTATCGAACGAGCAGTACTTC. Translation: CASSRGPLSNEQYF.

This clonotype was seen repeatedly, ten times or more. The DNA for the CDR3 is TGTGCCAGCCGAAATAGCGGGGTCGGAGATACGCAGTATTTT. Amino acid sequence: CASRNSGVGDTQYF. This sequence joins TRBV12-3 or TRBV12-4 and TRBJ2-3, with 8 nucleotides matching TRBD2. The CDR3 is 14 residues long. Trimming took 8 bases from V and 5 from J; bases not matched to a gene: 9.

The chain combines TRBV2 with TRBJ1-6, with D maybe TRBD1 (6 bases). This CDR3 is built from 14 residues. Deletions cut 5 bases from V and 6 bases from J, with 11 bases between. Germline loops: CDR1 SNHLY, CDR2 FYNNEI. The CDR3 sequence: CASSTGFGNSPLHF. The CDR3 nucleotides read TGTGCCAGCAGTACAGGGTTCGGTAATTCACCCCTCCACTTT.

This clonotype was seen at least ten times. The chain has TRBV9 and TRBJ2-7; D is tentatively TRBD1 or TRBD2 (5 bases each). V was trimmed by 4 bases and J by 0 bases, leaving 11 bases between them. CDR3 length: 14 amino acids. CDR1 SGDLS and CDR2 YYNGEE come from the germline V gene. The CDR3 DNA sequence: TGTGCCAGCAGCACCCGGGACGTCTCCTACGAGCAGTACTTC. This translates into CASSTRDVSYEQYF.

This clonotype was seen just once. This sequence joins TRBV28 and TRBJ1-5; D gene uncertain. CDR3 length equals 11 residues. V was cut by 8 bases and J by 6 bases, with 8 bases left in between. Germline CDR1 reads MDHEN; CDR2 reads SYDVKM. The CDR3 reads CASGSLQPQHF. The CDR3 bases are TGTGCCAGCGGTTCACTTCAGCCCCAGCATTTT. Complete variable domain (other parts from reference TRBV28 and TRBJ1-5): DVKVTQSSRYLVKRTGEKVFLECVQDMDHENMFWYRQDPGLGLRLIYFSYDVKMKEKGDIPEGYSVSREKKERFSLILESASTNQTSMYLCASGSLQPQHFGDGTRLSIL.

This clonotype came up a few times. The chain recombines TRBV5-1 with TRBJ1-2; D perhaps matches TRBD1 (5 bases). The V gene lost 0 bases and the J gene lost 8 bases, with 23 bases spanning the gap. Germline V gene sequence: CDR1 SGHRS, CDR2 YFSETQ. This CDR3 comprises 17 residues. The CDR3 DNA reads TGCGCCAGCAGCTTGGGGGCCAGGGCAGGTCCTACAGAAGGCTACACCTTC. This gives the protein CASSLGARAGPTEGYTF.

This clonotype has just a few counts. The gene calls are TRBV28 and TRBJ2-3; TRBD1 matches at 9 bases. Germline V gene lookup returns CDR1 MDHEN and CDR2 SYDVKM. This CDR3 has 16 amino acids. V was clipped by 7 bases and J by 5 bases; unmatched bases: 13. The CDR3 protein is CASNESGQGFIDTQYF. The CDR3 DNA reads TGTGCCAGCAATGAATCGGGACAGGGCTTCATAGATACGCAGTATTTT. Based on the CDR3 plus reference TRBV28 and TRBJ2-3, the full variable domain is DVKVTQSSRYLVKRTGEKVFLECVQDMDHENMFWYRQDPGLGLRLIYFSYDVKMKEKGDIPEGYSVSREKKERFSLILESASTNQTSMYLCASNESGQGFIDTQYFGPGTRLTVL.

Remarks on this clonotype: Relative to the germline gene, one junction end is altered; a read error may explain this. This chain uses TRBV9 with TRBJ2-1, with 8 positions matching TRBD2. Germline V gene data show CDR1 as SGDLS and CDR2 as YYNGEE. CDR3 length equals 14 residues. The CDR3 nucleotides read TGTACCAGCAGTGCGTCCGGGACTAGTTATGAGCAGTTCTTC. It encodes CTSSASGTSYEQFF. Complete variable domain (other parts from reference TRBV9 and TRBJ2-1): DSGVTQTPKHLITATGQRVTLRCSPRSGDLSVYWYQQSLDQGLQFLIQYYNGEERAKGNILERFSAQQFPDLHSELNLSSLELGDSALYFCTSSASGTSYEQFFGPGTRLTVL.

At least ten counts were recorded for this clonotype. The chain joins TRBV20-1 to TRBJ1-2; 7 nucleotides align to TRBD1. Germline CDR1 reads DFQATT; CDR2 reads SNEGSKA (reference sequence). The V gene end was trimmed by 5 bases and the J gene end by 4 bases; junction bases not matched to a gene: 7. The CDR3 contains 13 residues. In DNA form, the CDR3 reads TGCAGTGCTCCCCGACAGGGAGTCTATGGCTACACCTTC. Encoded protein: CSAPRQGVYGYTF.